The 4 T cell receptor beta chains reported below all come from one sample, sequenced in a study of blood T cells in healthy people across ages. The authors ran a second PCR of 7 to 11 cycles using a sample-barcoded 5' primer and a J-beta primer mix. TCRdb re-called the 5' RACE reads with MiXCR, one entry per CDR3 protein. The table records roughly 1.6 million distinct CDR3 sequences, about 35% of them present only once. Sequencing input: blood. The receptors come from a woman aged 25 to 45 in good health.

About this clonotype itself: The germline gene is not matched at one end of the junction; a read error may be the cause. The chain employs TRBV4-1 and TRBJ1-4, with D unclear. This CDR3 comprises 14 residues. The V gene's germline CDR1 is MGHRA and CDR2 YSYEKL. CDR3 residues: CAGSQRAEGEKLFF. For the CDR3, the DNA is TGCGCCGGCAGCCAACGGGCCGAGGGCGAAAAACTGTTTTTT.

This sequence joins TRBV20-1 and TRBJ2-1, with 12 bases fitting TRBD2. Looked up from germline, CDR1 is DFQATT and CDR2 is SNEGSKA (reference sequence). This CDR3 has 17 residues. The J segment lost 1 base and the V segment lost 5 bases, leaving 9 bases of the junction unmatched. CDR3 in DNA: TGCAGTGCTCTGACTAGCGGGGGACCGATTTCCTACAATGAGCAGTTCTTC. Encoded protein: CSALTSGGPISYNEQFF.

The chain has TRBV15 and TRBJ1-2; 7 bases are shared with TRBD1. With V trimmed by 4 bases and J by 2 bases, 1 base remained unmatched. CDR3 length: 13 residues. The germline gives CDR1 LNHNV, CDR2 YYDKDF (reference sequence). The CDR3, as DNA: TGTGCCACCAGCAAGGACAGGAACTATGGCTACACCTTC. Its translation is CATSKDRNYGYTF.

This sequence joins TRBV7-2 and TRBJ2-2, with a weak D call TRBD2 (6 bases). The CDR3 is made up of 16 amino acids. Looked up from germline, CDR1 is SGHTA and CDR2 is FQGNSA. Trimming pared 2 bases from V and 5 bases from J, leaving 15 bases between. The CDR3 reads CASSLRAGRGTGELFF. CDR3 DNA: TGTGCCAGCAGCTTACGGGCGGGGAGAGGGACCGGGGAGCTGTTTTTT.